Listed below are T cell receptor beta chains from one sample, sequenced in a study of shared clonotypes between healthy human individuals. TCRdb keeps only in-frame clones here, not all; method: immunoSEQ multiplex PCR. This repertoire shows roughly 2.2 million clones, roughly 93% found once; its top ten account for about 0.37%. Sequenced: naive CD4+ T cells from PBMCs. These receptors were obtained from a man aged 18 to 30 in good health. Some clones in this sample may be carry-over from other donors' samples. The CDR3 runs from the conserved cysteine through the conserved F or W. D genes are given only for firm matches. Expanded clones are given a class, and other clones once, few, many or no size at all.

size	V	J	D	DNA	CDR3
few	TRBV30	TRBJ1-5	NA	TGTGCCTGGAGCGTCGGAAGCAATCAGCCCCAGCATTTT	CAWSVGSNQPQHF
NA	TRBV5-1	TRBJ2-7	TRBD2	TGCGCCAGCAGCCCGAGTAGCGGGAGGGCCCTCGATTACGAGCAGTACTTC	CASSPSSGRALDYEQYF
NA	TRBV6-1	TRBJ2-7	TRBD1	TGTGCCAGCAGGAGGACAGGCGAAACCTACGAGCAGTACTTC	CASRRTGETYEQYF
NA	TRBV7-2	TRBJ1-1	NA	TGTGCCAGCAGCTTGGATAAGAACACTGAAGCTTTCTTT	CASSLDKNTEAFF
NA	TRBV28	TRBJ1-5	NA	TGTGCCAGCAGTTTACATCAGGGCCCGGGCAATCAGCCCCAGCATTTT	CASSLHQGPGNQPQHF
NA	TRBV7-2	TRBJ2-7	NA	TGTGCCAGCAGCTTAGTGGGGTGGGACACCAGGGAGCAGTACTTC	CASSLVGWDTREQYF
NA	TRBV6-6	TRBJ1-5	NA	TGTGCCAGCAGTCGAGGGGAGGATCAGCCCCAGCATTTT	CASSRGEDQPQHF
NA	TRBV2	TRBJ2-1	TRBD2	TGTGCCAGCAGTAAGAGGCTAGCGGGAAACAATGAGCAGTTCTTC	CASSKRLAGNNEQFF
NA	TRBV7-3	TRBJ2-7	NA	TGTGCCAGCAGCTTAGATCCTAGCAGTAACGAGCAGTACTTC	CASSLDPSSNEQYF
NA	TRBV11-3	TRBJ2-3	TRBD2	TGTGCCAGCAGCTTAGGGGAAGGGCTAGCGGAGGATACGCAGTATTTT	CASSLGEGLAEDTQYF
NA	TRBV29-1	TRBJ2-1	TRBD2	TGCAGCGTGGGAACTAGCGGGAGCTCCTACAATGAGCAGTTCTTC	CSVGTSGSSYNEQFF
NA	TRBV18	TRBJ1-1	NA	TGTGCCAGCTCATTCCAGGGTCACACTGAAGCTTTCTTT	CASSFQGHTEAFF
NA	TRBV28	TRBJ1-3	NA	TGTGCCAGCAGTACCGCCACAGCTTCTGGAAACACCATATATTTT	CASSTATASGNTIYF